This entry features one T cell receptor (beta chain) sequence. Method: immunoSEQ multiplex PCR; TCRdb's copy keeps in-frame clones and lacks some. The data hold about 2.2 million clones, with roughly 91% observed a single time. This entry comes from a study of shared clonotypes between healthy human individuals. The overall study: Three plates each covered CD4 naive and memory; CD8 naive two, CD8 memory one.

As defined, naive CD8 cells were CD45RO-negative and positively selected for CCR7, with terminally differentiated effector memory CD45RA+ cells excluded. The clonotype comes from a man in his late teens or twenties in good health. Some clones in this sample may be carry-over from other donors' samples. The specimen sequenced was naive CD8+ T cells from PBMCs.

The CDR3 nucleotides read TGTGCCAGTAGCCAGGGATTCACCGGGGAGCTGTTTTTT. It is translated as CASSQGFTGELFF. The V call is TRBV19, the J call TRBJ2-2; a weak D match, TRBD1 (5 bases). Between the trimmed V and J ends, which lost 6 bases and 4 bases, there was a span of 9 bases. CDR3 length: 13 amino acids. The germline V gene has CDR1 LNHDA and CDR2 SQIVND (reference sequence).